The clone carrying this TCR beta chain was seen only a few times. Extraction of RNA preceded its reverse transcription into cDNA, which served as the sequencing template. TCRdb's copy holds only in-frame clones and misses some; the assay was immunoSEQ multiplex PCR. Here the sample spans about 130,000 clones, around 60% being singletons. The data were taken from a study of CD8+ T cells in alopecia areata. The CDR3 is made up of 13 amino acids. The germline V gene has CDR1 MGHRA and CDR2 YSYEKL. Trimming stripped 2 bases from V and 4 bases from J, with 9 bases between. Sequenced material: CD4+ T cells sorted from blood, taken at week 0. The V call is TRBV4-1, the J call TRBJ2-7; D remains ambiguous. The clonotype comes from a human donor with alopecia areata. The chain's CDR3 is CASSQQVGYEQYF. Here the CDR3 DNA reads TGCGCCAGCAGCCAACAAGTAGGGTACGAGCAGTACTTC.